A selection of T cell receptor beta chains follows, all from one sample in a study of T cells in Graves' hyperthyroidism and ophthalmopathy. One entry per CDR3 protein results from TCRdb running MiXCR on the multiplex PCR reads. Here the sample spans hundreds of thousands of distinct CDR3 sequences, about 13% being singletons. Specimen: blood. The source of these receptors is a woman in her forties with Graves' ophthalmopathy. Each CDR3 is given with its conserved first and last residue. D genes are given only for firm matches. Expanded clones get a size class; other rows say once, few or many, or leave the size out.

size	length	V	D	J	DNA	CDR3
many	18	TRBV24-1	-	TRBJ2-7	TGTGCCACCAGTGATTTAGCCCGACCTCCTTATGGAACCTACGAGCAGTACTTC	CATSDLARPPYGTYEQYF
many	15	TRBV20-1	-	TRBJ2-7	TGCAGTGCTAGAGATCAGACCGAGCACTCCTACGAGCAGTACTTC	CSARDQTEHSYEQYF
many	16	TRBV6-4	-	TRBJ1-4	TGTGCCAGCAAGTACCAAGGGCGAAAGCCTAATGAAAAACTGTTTTTT	CASKYQGRKPNEKLFF
many	14	TRBV7-9	TRBD1	TRBJ2-7	TGTGCCAGCAGCCAAACGACAGGGAAGGACGAGCAGTACTTC	CASSQTTGKDEQYF
-	15	TRBV5-4	-	TRBJ1-3	TGTGCCAGCAGAATAGACTCGGGATCTGGAAACACCATATATTTT	CASRIDSGSGNTIYF
few	15	TRBV20-1	-	TRBJ1-4	TGCAGTGCTAGAGGGGGGGCGGCAACTAATGAAAAGCCGTTTTTT	CSARGGAATNEKPFF
many	14	TRBV29-1	-	TRBJ1-1	TGCAGCGTCACCGAGGGGACGGCGAACACTGAAGCTTTCTTT	CSVTEGTANTEAFF
many	11	TRBV6-1	-	TRBJ2-2	TGTGCCAGCCACCGGGCCGGGGAGCTGTTTTTT	CASHRAGELFF
-	14	TRBV6-1	-	TRBJ2-7	TGTGCCAGCCGAGGGACGTTTAGTAGCTACGAGCAGTACTTC	CASRGTFSSYEQYF
many	12	TRBV12-3/TRBV12-4	-	TRBJ1-2	TGTGCCAGCAGCACCGGGAACTATGGCTACACCTTC	CASSTGNYGYTF
many	14	TRBV19	-	TRBJ1-2	TGTGCCAGTCGTCGCAGCCAGGGGCCCTTCGGCTACACCTTC	CASRRSQGPFGYTF
many	14	TRBV6-1	TRBD1	TRBJ1-1	TGTGCCAGCAGTCTGACAGGGGGCATCTCTGAAGCTTTCTTT	CASSLTGGISEAFF
few	16	TRBV3-1	-	TRBJ2-3	TGTGCCAGCAGCCAAGAAAGGATTCAGGGGGGAGATACGCAGTATTTT	CASSQERIQGGDTQYF
few	15	TRBV6-1	-	TRBJ1-1	TGTGCCAGCAGTGGAACTGTTTTAAGGAACACTGAAGCTTTCTTT	CASSGTVLRNTEAFF
few	14	TRBV20-1	-	TRBJ2-5	TGCAGTGCTAGAGATCCTAGCAGCCGGGTGACCCAGTACTTC	CSARDPSSRVTQYF
few	15	TRBV3-1	TRBD2	TRBJ2-3	TGTGCCAGCAGCCGTAGACTGGGGAGGGCAGATACGCAGTATTTT	CASSRRLGRADTQYF
many	13	TRBV27	-	TRBJ1-4	TGTGCCAGCAGACCCCTTCGTGCAGGAAAACTGTTTTTT	CASRPLRAGKLFF
-	16	TRBV10-3	TRBD2	TRBJ2-3	TGTGCCATCAGGAGAGGGGTAGCGGGGGGCGCAGATACGCAGTATTTT	CAIRRGVAGGADTQYF
many	16	TRBV28	TRBD2	TRBJ2-7	TGTGCCAGCAGTAGCTGGACTAGCGGGAGAACCTACGAGCAGTACTTC	CASSSWTSGRTYEQYF
few	19	TRBV7-8	-	TRBJ2-1	TGTGCCAGCAGCTTTTCACCAAGGGAGAAAGCACAAAGAAGCAATGAGCAGTTCTTC	CASSFSPREKAQRSNEQFF
many	14	TRBV12-5	-	TRBJ2-1	TGTGCTAGTGGTTTGGTAACCGTAAAAAATGAGCAGTTCTTC	CASGLVTVKNEQFF
-	14	TRBV15	TRBD1	TRBJ1-2	TGTGCCACCAGCAGGGACAGGTCTGGCTGGGGCTGCACCTTC	CATSRDRSGWGCTF
-	15	TRBV4-1	-	TRBJ2-5	TGCGCCAGCAGCCTAACCGACGACGGGCAAGAGACCCAGTACTTC	CASSLTDDGQETQYF
-	16	TRBV18	TRBD1	TRBJ2-7	TGTGCCAGCTCACCACCGAGACAGGGATTAAGTTACGAGCAGTACTTC	CASSPPRQGLSYEQYF
-	15	TRBV20-1	TRBD2	TRBJ2-3	TGCAGTGCTAGGGACTTGCGACTAGCGTCAGATACGCAGTATTTT	CSARDLRLASDTQYF
few	16	TRBV19	TRBD2	TRBJ2-3	TGTGCCAGTAGCGCCATTAGCGGGAGCGGGACAGATACGCAGTATTTT	CASSAISGSGTDTQYF
once	15	TRBV6-2/TRBV6-3	-	TRBJ2-1	TGTGCCACCCAGTTAGAGATAGGGTTCGACAATGAGCAGTTCTTC	CATQLEIGFDNEQFF
-	15	TRBV4-1	-	TRBJ2-3	TGCGCCAGCAGCCAAGTACCAGGGTTCACAGATACGCAGTATTTT	CASSQVPGFTDTQYF
-	14	TRBV18	-	TRBJ1-6	TGTGCCAGCTCAGCGACGGTGGGGAATTCACCCCTCCACTTT	CASSATVGNSPLHF
-	12	TRBV30	TRBD2	TRBJ2-1	TGTGCCTGGAGTCCGACTAGCGGTGAGCAGTTCTTC	CAWSPTSGEQFF
few	14	TRBV5-1	-	TRBJ2-2	TGCGCCAGCAGCTTGTACGCGAACACCGGGGAGCTGTTTTTT	CASSLYANTGELFF
many	13	TRBV6-1	-	TRBJ2-5	TGTGCCAGCACCAGTGTCGTTCCAGAGACCCAGTACTTC	CASTSVVPETQYF
few	15	TRBV5-1	-	TRBJ2-3	TGCGCCAGCAGCTTGACCCCGGGCAGCACAGATACGCAGTATTTT	CASSLTPGSTDTQYF
many	14	TRBV5-5	-	TRBJ2-3	TGTGCCAGCAGCTTGGTTCTCAGGCTGGATACGCAGTATTTT	CASSLVLRLDTQYF
-	14	TRBV7-9	-	TRBJ2-2	TGTGCCAGCAGCTTATTCGCCGACACCGGGGAGCTGTTTTTT	CASSLFADTGELFF
many	18	TRBV6-2/TRBV6-3	TRBD2	TRBJ2-7	TGTGCCAGCAGTTACTCGAAACTAGCGGGAGGGAGCTCCTACGAGCAGTACTTC	CASSYSKLAGGSSYEQYF
many	14	TRBV2	-	TRBJ1-2	TGTGCCAGCAGTGAACTGGGGGCAGGCTATGGCTACACCTTC	CASSELGAGYGYTF
many	14	TRBV11-3	-	TRBJ2-2	TGTGCCAGCAGCTCCAGAGGGTCCACCGGGGAGCTGTTTTTT	CASSSRGSTGELFF
many	14	TRBV27	-	TRBJ1-2	TGTGCCAGTTCCCCCACGGGCTTTAACTATGGCTACACCTTC	CASSPTGFNYGYTF
many	13	TRBV10-3	-	TRBJ1-1	TGTGCCATCAGTGAACGTCAGAACACTGAAGCTTTCTTT	CAISERQNTEAFF
few	12	TRBV10-1	-	TRBJ1-5	TGCGCCAGCAGTGAGCAGGGTCAGCCCCAGCATTTT	CASSEQGQPQHF
many	11	TRBV10-3	-	TRBJ1-2	TGTGCCATCGGGGGGGACTATGGCTACACCTTC	CAIGGDYGYTF
many	13	TRBV2	-	TRBJ2-1	TGTGCCAGCCACAGGGAGGCTTACAATGAGCAGTTCTTC	CASHREAYNEQFF
-	15	TRBV27	-	TRBJ1-2	TGTGCCAGCAGGAGCAATGTGGCCTCCTCCTGTGGCTACACCTTC	CASRSNVASSCGYTF
many	15	TRBV2	-	TRBJ1-2	TGTGCCAGCGCGCCCCAAGCCACGGGGCTCGGCGGCTACACCTTC	CASAPQATGLGGYTF
few	13	TRBV3-1	-	TRBJ2-7	TGCGCCAGCAGCACAAGATCAGGGGCCGAGCAGTACTTC	CASSTRSGAEQYF